The present TCR beta chain was sequenced within a study of PD-L1 blockade in urothelial cancer. The wider study: Patients started atezolizumab in the mid-2010s, 1,200 mg intravenously every 3 weeks. Per blood sample, T cells had a median of roughly 150,000. Study-wide results and limits: Below-median blood TCR clonality before treatment forecast better survival.

Turning to this clone: The target antigen is unknown.

V lost 6 bases, J lost 4 bases, and 5 bases stayed unmatched. There are 14 residues in the CDR3. Germline CDR1 and CDR2: SNHLY and FYNNEI. Synthetic TCR analog templates were spiked into each PCR. Repertoires were generated with immunoSEQ multiplex PCR, while TCRdb's copy carries only in-frame clones and drops some. The data hold 15,000 to 20,000 clones, with around four fifths observed a single time. Time point reported: peripheral blood 6 weeks after treatment start. The chain employs TRBV2 and TRBJ1-5, with 8 bases identical to TRBD1. The sequence was collected from a man between 45 and 60 years old with urothelial cancer. Sequences were derived from PBMCs, sampled around atezolizumab (anti-PD-L1) treatment. This CDR3 is CASRDRVRNQPQHF. The CDR3 DNA follows: TGTGCCAGCAGGGACAGGGTTAGGAATCAGCCCCAGCATTTT.